Listed below are T cell receptor beta chains from one sample, sequenced in a study of beta chain features in type 1 diabetes. The table came from immunoSEQ multiplex PCR; TCRdb's copy has only in-frame clones and leaves some out. The profile shows around 280,000 clones, roughly 8% of them singletons. The sequencing input was central memory CD4+ T cells from blood. The receptors originated from a woman younger than 30 in good health. CDR3s include the opening cysteine and the closing phenylalanine or tryptophan. Fields, in order: V gene, clone size, D gene, J gene, CDR3 length, CDR3 protein, CDR3 DNA. D genes are given only for firm matches. Some rows mark clone size as missing; the rest say once, few, many or name a class of expanded clone.

TRBV29-1,.,.,TRBJ2-3,17,CSVERGRDQPSTDTQYF,TGCAGCGTTGAACGGGGCAGGGATCAACCTAGCACAGATACGCAGTATTTT
TRBV27,.,TRBD1,TRBJ2-1,17,CASSLTPSGTGSWEQFF,TGTGCCAGCAGTTTAACTCCCTCCGGGACAGGGTCTTGGGAGCAGTTCTTC
TRBV9,.,.,TRBJ1-2,13,CASSVQANYGYTF,TGTGCCAGCAGCGTTCAGGCTAACTATGGCTACACCTTC
TRBV7-2,.,TRBD1,TRBJ2-1,15,CASSLPRTGYNEQFF,TGTGCCAGCAGCTTACCACGGACAGGGTACAATGAGCAGTTCTTC
TRBV30,few,.,TRBJ1-2,13,CAWSVRTGDGYTF,TGTGCCTGGAGTGTAAGAACCGGGGACGGCTACACCTTC
TRBV6-1,.,TRBD1,TRBJ1-5,14,CAIRQGYSNQPQHF,TGTGCCATAAGACAGGGGTATAGCAATCAGCCCCAGCATTTT
TRBV29-1,.,TRBD2,TRBJ2-1,14,CSVVRGGGNNEQFF,TGCAGCGTTGTTCGTGGCGGGGGAAACAATGAGCAGTTCTTC
TRBV7-9,.,.,TRBJ2-7,15,CASSLQPSGAYEQYF,TGTGCCAGCAGCCTCCAACCATCGGGGGCCTACGAGCAGTACTTC
TRBV7-3,few,TRBD1,TRBJ2-2,14,CASSLVGQAGELFF,TGTGCCAGCAGCTTGGTCGGACAGGCCGGGGAGCTGTTTTTT
TRBV11-2,.,TRBD1,TRBJ2-5,19,CASGARVKGANAYQETQYF,TGTGCCAGCGGCGCACGGGTTAAGGGGGCGAATGCGTACCAAGAGACCCAGTACTTC
TRBV7-9,few,TRBD1,TRBJ2-1,15,CASSRLQDRANEQFF,TGTGCCAGCAGCCGGCTACAGGACAGGGCTAATGAGCAGTTCTTC
TRBV4-2,.,TRBD1,TRBJ1-2,13,CASSLTQGDGYTF,TGTGCCAGCAGCCTGACACAGGGGGATGGCTACACCTTC
TRBV28,.,TRBD1,TRBJ2-5,15,CASSYISGQLGTQYF,TGTGCCAGCAGCTACATATCGGGACAGTTGGGGACCCAGTACTTC
TRBV7-9,few,.,TRBJ2-3,15,CASIESGIGTDTQYF,TGTGCCAGCATCGAATCAGGGATCGGCACAGATACGCAGTATTTT
TRBV4-2,few,TRBD2,TRBJ2-1,15,CASSPGGGSYNEQFF,TGTGCCAGCAGTCCCGGGGGGGGCTCCTACAATGAGCAGTTCTTC
TRBV30,few,TRBD1,TRBJ1-5,16,CAWTSGTAGYNQPQHF,TGTGCCTGGACCTCCGGGACAGCGGGATACAATCAGCCCCAGCATTTT
TRBV7-9,few,.,TRBJ1-1,17,CASSLAPGEVGSTEAFF,TGTGCCAGCAGCTTAGCGCCGGGGGAGGTCGGTAGCACTGAAGCTTTCTTT
TRBV19,many,TRBD1,TRBJ1-1,17,CASTNPGQGTLNTEAFF,TGTGCCAGTACCAATCCGGGACAGGGGACCCTTAACACTGAAGCTTTCTTT
TRBV4-2,.,TRBD1,TRBJ2-1,15,CASSQGDSSYNEQFF,TGTGCCAGCAGCCAAGGGGACAGCTCCTACAATGAGCAGTTCTTC
TRBV18,few,TRBD1,TRBJ2-2,16,CASSPLETGYTGELFF,TGTGCCAGCTCACCACTCGAGACAGGGTACACCGGGGAGCTGTTTTTT
TRBV18,.,TRBD1,TRBJ1-5,17,CASSPFPTGASNQPQHF,TGTGCCAGCTCACCGTTCCCCACAGGGGCTAGCAATCAGCCCCAGCATTTT
TRBV7-9,.,.,TRBJ1-1,14,CASRHRAANTEAFF,TGTGCCAGCAGGCATAGGGCCGCGAACACTGAAGCTTTCTTT
TRBV4-2,few,TRBD1,TRBJ1-6,17,CASSPGTGDPEGSPLHF,TGTGCCAGCAGCCCTGGGACAGGGGACCCTGAGGGGTCACCCCTCCACTTT
TRBV4-2,.,.,TRBJ2-3,14,CASSQDTGADTQYF,TGTGCCAGCAGCCAAGATACAGGAGCAGATACGCAGTATTTT
TRBV7-2,many,.,TRBJ2-3,12,CASSPTTDTQYF,TGTGCCAGCAGCCCTACCACAGATACGCAGTATTTT
TRBV29-1,.,.,TRBJ1-4,14,CSVGDPGRNEKLFF,TGCAGCGTTGGGGATCCGGGACGAAATGAAAAACTGTTTTTT
TRBV19,few,TRBD1,TRBJ1-2,17,CASSFSGTGREDYGYTF,TGTGCCAGTAGCTTCAGCGGGACAGGGCGTGAGGACTATGGCTACACCTTC
TRBV7-6,.,.,TRBJ1-2,13,CASSLGQGLGYTF,TGTGCCAGCAGCTTAGGGCAGGGACTCGGCTACACCTTC
TRBV9,.,TRBD1,TRBJ2-7,14,CASSPRQGAYEQYF,TGTGCCAGCAGCCCACGACAGGGGGCCTACGAGCAGTACTTC
TRBV9,.,TRBD1,TRBJ2-5,17,CASSVEGQGGNQETQYF,TGTGCCAGCAGCGTAGAGGGACAGGGAGGAAACCAAGAGACCCAGTACTTC
TRBV5-1,few,.,TRBJ1-2,17,CASSQMPTGQGSSGYTF,TGCGCCAGCAGTCAGATGCCGACGGGGCAGGGGTCGAGTGGCTACACCTTC
TRBV18,many,TRBD1,TRBJ1-4,17,CASSPLEFTGQREKLFF,TGTGCCAGCTCACCACTGGAGTTTACGGGACAGAGAGAAAAACTGTTTTTT
TRBV30,many,TRBD2,TRBJ2-1,13,CAWNGGRNNEQFF,TGTGCCTGGAATGGCGGGAGGAACAATGAGCAGTTCTTC
TRBV19,.,TRBD1,TRBJ2-1,13,CASTQGAQSEQFF,TGTGCCAGTACCCAGGGGGCCCAAAGTGAGCAGTTCTTC
TRBV29-1,.,.,TRBJ2-1,11,CSVDPADEQFF,TGCAGCGTTGACCCCGCCGATGAGCAGTTCTTC
TRBV2,few,.,TRBJ2-2,13,CASRSRGTGELFF,TGTGCCAGCAGGAGTCGGGGGACCGGGGAGCTGTTTTTT
TRBV7-2,many,.,TRBJ1-4,15,CASSLSQGGSEKLFF,TGTGCCAGCAGCTTATCGCAGGGCGGGAGTGAAAAACTGTTTTTT
TRBV7-9,.,.,TRBJ1-2,14,CASSLDRANYGYTF,TGTGCCAGCAGCTTAGACCGGGCTAACTATGGCTACACCTTC
TRBV7-9,.,.,TRBJ1-1,13,CASSPNGRTEAFF,TGTGCCAGCAGCCCTAACGGGCGGACTGAAGCTTTCTTT
TRBV7-3,few,.,TRBJ1-2,13,CASSLGSSYGYTF,TGTGCCAGCAGCTTAGGAAGTTCCTATGGCTACACCTTC
TRBV29-1,.,.,TRBJ1-1,11,CSVGGDTEAFF,TGCAGCGTGGGAGGGGACACTGAAGCTTTCTTT
TRBV9,.,.,TRBJ1-2,15,CASSAWRTDDYGYTF,TGTGCCAGCAGTGCATGGCGGACAGACGACTATGGCTACACCTTC
TRBV11-3,.,.,TRBJ2-1,14,CASSLGPSYNEQFF,TGTGCCAGCAGCCTCGGGCCCTCCTACAATGAGCAGTTCTTC
TRBV7-2,.,.,TRBJ2-1,14,CASSLVGVGLEQFF,TGTGCCAGCAGCTTAGTGGGGGTTGGATTGGAGCAGTTCTTC
TRBV5-1,.,.,TRBJ2-3,14,CASSLGAPTDTQYF,TGCGCCAGCAGCTTGGGGGCCCCCACAGATACGCAGTATTTT
TRBV18,.,.,TRBJ1-1,16,CASSPSQGKMNTEAFF,TGTGCCAGCTCACCAAGTCAGGGGAAAATGAACACTGAAGCTTTCTTT
TRBV11-3,few,TRBD1,TRBJ1-1,15,CASSLEGDRKIEAFF,TGTGCCAGCAGCTTAGAGGGGGACAGGAAGATTGAAGCTTTCTTT